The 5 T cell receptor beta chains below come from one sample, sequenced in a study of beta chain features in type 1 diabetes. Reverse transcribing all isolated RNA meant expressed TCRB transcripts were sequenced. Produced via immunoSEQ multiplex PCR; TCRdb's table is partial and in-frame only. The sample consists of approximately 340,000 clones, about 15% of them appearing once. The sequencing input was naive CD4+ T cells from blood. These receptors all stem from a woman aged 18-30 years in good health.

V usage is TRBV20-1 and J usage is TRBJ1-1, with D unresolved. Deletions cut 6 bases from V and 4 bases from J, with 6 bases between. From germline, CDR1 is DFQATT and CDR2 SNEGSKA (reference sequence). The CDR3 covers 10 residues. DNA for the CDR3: TGCAGTGCCCTGAGCACTGAAGCTTTCTTT. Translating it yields CSALSTEAFF.

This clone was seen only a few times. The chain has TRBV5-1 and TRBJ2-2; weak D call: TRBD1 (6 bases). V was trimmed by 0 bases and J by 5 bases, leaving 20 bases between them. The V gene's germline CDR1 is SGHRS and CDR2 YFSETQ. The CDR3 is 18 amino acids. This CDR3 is CASSLVQGSPWRTGELFF. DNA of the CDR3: TGCGCCAGCAGCTTGGTGCAGGGGTCACCCTGGAGGACCGGGGAGCTGTTTTTT.

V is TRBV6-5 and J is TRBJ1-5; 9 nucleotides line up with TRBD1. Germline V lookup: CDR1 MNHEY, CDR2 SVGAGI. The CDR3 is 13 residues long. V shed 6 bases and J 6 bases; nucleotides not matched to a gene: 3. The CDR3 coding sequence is TGTGCCAGCAGGACAGGGGGTGGTCAGCCCCAGCATTTT. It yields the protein CASRTGGGQPQHF.

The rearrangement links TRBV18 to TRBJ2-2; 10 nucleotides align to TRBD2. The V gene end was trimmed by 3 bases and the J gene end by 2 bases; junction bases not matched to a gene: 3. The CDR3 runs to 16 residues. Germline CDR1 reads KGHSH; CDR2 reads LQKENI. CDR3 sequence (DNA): TGTGCCAGCTCACCGGGACTAGCGCTTAACACCGGGGAGCTGTTTTTT. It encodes CASSPGLALNTGELFF.

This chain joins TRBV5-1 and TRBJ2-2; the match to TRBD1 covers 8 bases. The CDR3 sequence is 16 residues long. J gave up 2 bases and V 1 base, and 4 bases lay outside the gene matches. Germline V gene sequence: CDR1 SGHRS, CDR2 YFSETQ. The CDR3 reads CASSLSPGGNTGELFF. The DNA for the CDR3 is TGCGCCAGCAGCTTGTCTCCAGGGGGCAACACCGGGGAGCTGTTTTTT.